A selection of T cell receptor beta chains follows, all from one sample in a study of blood T cell repertoires in COVID-19. Libraries were prepared by immunoSEQ multiplex PCR; TCRdb keeps only in-frame clonotypes and omits some of them. The top ten clones hold around 0.64% of a sample with around 480,000 clones, about nine tenths of them seen once. Sequencing was performed on PBMCs or T cells enriched from blood (not recorded which). Every receptor here comes from a woman under 30 who had recovered from COVID-19. Each CDR3 is given with its conserved first and last residue.

v_gene,j_gene,CDR3aa
TRBV5-1,TRBJ1-2,CASSLVTAGNYGYTF
TRBV5-1,TRBJ2-3,CASSFAGGESTDTQYF
TRBV27,TRBJ2-3,CASSLSVAGAGDTQYF
TRBV15,TRBJ1-2,CATSSPPDTYGYTF
TRBV6-5,TRBJ1-2,CASRATTTGGGYTF
TRBV4-1,TRBJ1-4,CASRRQGGTNEKLFF
TRBV10-2,TRBJ1-2,CASSESEVGASNYGYTF
TRBV5-6,TRBJ1-2,CASSLGGGYTF
TRBV5-1,TRBJ1-2,CASSYPGQGEIGYTF
TRBV5-4,TRBJ2-1,CASSFGLEDEQFF
TRBV30,TRBJ1-6,CAWSVQGLKSPLHF
TRBV10-1,TRBJ2-5,CASSGGSGGQETQYF
TRBV2,TRBJ1-1,CASSGAVLTEAFF
TRBV10-3,TRBJ1-2,CAIKGTDYGYTF
TRBV5-5,TRBJ2-5,CASSLGQGKGETQYF
TRBV7-2,TRBJ1-2,CASSFRGEANYGYTF
TRBV2,TRBJ1-1,CAAGDREGTEAFF
TRBV7-8,TRBJ2-3,CASSFPGLARDTQYF
TRBV4-1,TRBJ2-3,CASSTHGLATDTQYF
TRBV29-1,TRBJ1-2,CSVAVNYGYTF
TRBV11-2,TRBJ2-7,CASSLTTGDYEQYF
TRBV19,TRBJ1-2,CASSATGFRDGYTF
TRBV5-1,TRBJ2-3,CASSLVVSTDTQYF
TRBV5-1,TRBJ2-7,CASSPTTSGPFYEQYF
TRBV5-6,TRBJ1-3,CASSLGQFPGNTIYF
TRBV4-1,TRBJ1-2,CASSQEGRTLSYGYTF
TRBV6-5,TRBJ2-5,CASSSGTGEETQYF
TRBV2,TRBJ1-6,CASMVQAGNNSPLHF
TRBV12-3/TRBV12-4,TRBJ2-2,CASCPQFTGELFF
TRBV11-2,TRBJ2-1,CASSRTQGPLGDEQFF
TRBV2,TRBJ1-5,CASSGDRSQANQPQHF
TRBV4-1,TRBJ2-5,CASSPGRRGGQETQYF
TRBV30,TRBJ1-2,CAWSVMRGYTF
TRBV11-2,TRBJ2-7,CASSLLGTGQSADF
TRBV5-6,TRBJ1-2,CASSFPTGGEGYGYTF
TRBV3-1/TRBV3-2,TRBJ2-5,CASSQWAPKGASDRETQYF
TRBV4-2,TRBJ2-1,CASSHAPGTSSYNEQFF
TRBV4-1,TRBJ1-1,CASSQGRVVTEAFF
TRBV28,TRBJ1-1,CATTFQDSNTEAFF
TRBV11-1,TRBJ2-1,CASSLGQNNEQFF
TRBV6-5,TRBJ2-1,CASSYSGGMNEQFF